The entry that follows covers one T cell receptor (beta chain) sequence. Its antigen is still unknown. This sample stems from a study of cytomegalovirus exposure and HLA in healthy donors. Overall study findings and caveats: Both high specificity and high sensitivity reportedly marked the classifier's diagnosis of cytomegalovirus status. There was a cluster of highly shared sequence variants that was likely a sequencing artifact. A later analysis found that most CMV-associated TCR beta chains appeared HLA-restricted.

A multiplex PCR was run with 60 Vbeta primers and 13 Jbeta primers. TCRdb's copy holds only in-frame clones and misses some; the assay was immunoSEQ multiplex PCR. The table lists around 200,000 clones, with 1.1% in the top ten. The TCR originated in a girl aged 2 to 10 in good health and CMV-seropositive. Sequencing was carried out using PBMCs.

The CDR3 sequence: CASSLPSPNTGELFF. The DNA for the CDR3 is TGTGCCAGCAGTTTACCCAGTCCGAACACCGGGGAGCTGTTTTTT. The chain carries TRBV28 and TRBJ2-2; D is ambiguous. This CDR3 contains 15 residues. Germline V gene sequence: CDR1 MDHEN, CDR2 SYDVKM. V lost 2 bases, J lost 0 bases, and 7 bases lay in between.